The 4 T cell receptor beta chains given below trace back to one sample, sequenced in a study of high-grade serous ovarian cancer treatment subgroups (dated by TCRdb to about 2021). The tumor samples were collected prior to definitive surgery or chemotherapy. The method was the immunoSEQ multiplex PCR assay. In TCRdb, the immuneACCESS table is reduced to in-frame sequences with V and J assigned. These tables do not hold every clone; where another copy was compared, an unresolved V gene accounts for under half, and the others remain unexplained. Counted in this sample were 18,000 or so clones; about 75% of them appeared once. The ten biggest clones cover 5.5% to 6.5% of the sample. Sequenced sample: tumor tissue. These receptors were collected from a human donor with high-grade serous ovarian cancer.

The V and J genes are TRBV10-3 and TRBJ1-2; the match to TRBD1 covers 9 bases. Germline V gives CDR1 ENHRY, CDR2 SYGVKD. Trimming at V came to 0 bases and at J to 6 bases, leaving 2 bases not matched to a gene. The CDR3 is made up of 14 amino acids. The CDR3 DNA reads as TGTGCCATCAGTGAGTCGGGACAGGGACATGGCTACACCTTC. It encodes CAISESGQGHGYTF.

The chain uses TRBV7-2 and TRBJ2-7; D tentatively reads TRBD1 or TRBD2 (6 bases each). Looked up from germline, CDR1 is SGHTA and CDR2 is FQGNSA. The CDR3 runs to 14 residues. The V end lost 7 bases, the J end lost 4 bases, and 17 bases lay between the germline ends. Here the CDR3 DNA reads TGTGCCAGCACCATGGGGGGCCGAGAGTACGAGCAGTACTTC. Protein product: CASTMGGREYEQYF.

The gene calls are TRBV4-2 and TRBJ2-2, with 8 bases that match TRBD2. CDR1 and CDR2 (germline): LGHNA, YNFKEQ. V shed 0 bases and J 6 bases; nucleotides not matched to a gene: 3. The CDR3 covers 15 residues. CDR3 nucleotides: TGTGCCAGCAGCCAAGATGAAGCGGGAGCCGGGGAGCTGTTTTTT. Amino acids: CASSQDEAGAGELFF.

CDR3 DNA sequence: TGTGCCCGAAAAATCTCGGGGACAGGGGGATATGGCTACACCTTC. Protein sequence: CARKISGTGGYGYTF. The J gene is TRBJ1-2, the V gene TRBV30; 11 positions match TRBD1. Unmatched junction bases numbered 13, after V lost 8 bases and J lost 5 bases. This CDR3 region has 15 residues. Germline values: CDR1 GTSNPN, CDR2 SVGIG (reference sequence).